Below are 24 T cell receptor beta chains sequenced from a single sample in a study of blood T cell repertoires in COVID-19. Libraries were prepared by immunoSEQ multiplex PCR; TCRdb keeps only in-frame clonotypes and omits some of them. This table has 300,000 to 350,000 clones, about 90% appearing once. The sequencing input was PBMCs or T cells enriched from blood (not recorded which). The origin of the receptors is a woman aged 18 to 35 with acute COVID-19.

Written as DNA, the CDR3 is TGTGCCTGGAGTGTACTAAGGGACAGCTACGAGCAGTACTTC. Protein product: CAWSVLRDSYEQYF. The chain links TRBV30 to TRBJ2-7; 7 nucleotides line up with TRBD1. V dropped 0 bases and J dropped 3; count of bases not matched to a gene: 5. This CDR3 is built from 14 residues. CDR1 and CDR2 from the germline V gene are GTSNPN and SVGIG (reference sequence).

This rearrangement joins TRBV3-1 (or the pseudogene TRBV3-2) to TRBJ1-1; D remains unclear. Trimming left V 3 bases short and J 3 bases short, with 8 bases between. The CDR3 has 13 amino acids. Looked up from germline, CDR1 is LGHDT and CDR2 is YNNKEL (reference sequence). CDR3 in DNA: TGTGCCAGCAGCCAGGGAGCGGACACTGAAGCTTTCTTT. It yields the protein CASSQGADTEAFF.

This chain uses TRBV12-3 or TRBV12-4 with TRBJ2-7, with D possibly TRBD1 on 6 matching bases. V was clipped by 6 bases and J by 0 bases, with 9 bases between them. CDR3 length equals 13 residues. CDR3 coding DNA: TGTGCCAGCAGCTCCAGGGGCTCCTACGAGCAGTACTTC. Translation gives CASSSRGSYEQYF.

V gene TRBV7-9 combines with J gene TRBJ2-7, with D possibly being TRBD1 (6 bases). Trimming shortened V by 5 bases and J by 0 bases, and 11 bases separated the two germline ends. This CDR3 is 14 amino acids long. Germline V gene data show CDR1 as SEHNR and CDR2 as FQNEAQ (reference sequence). CDR3 amino acids: CASSAWTASYEQYF. CDR3 DNA sequence: TGTGCCAGCAGCGCCTGGACAGCCTCCTACGAGCAGTACTTC.

V and J are TRBV19 and TRBJ1-5, with D possibly matching TRBD1 (6 bases). The germline CDR1 and CDR2 sequences are LNHDA and SQIVND (reference sequence). Trimming took off 5 bases at V and 0 bases at J, with 8 bases between the two ends. This CDR3 contains 14 residues. CDR3: CASSGRGSNQPQHF. CDR3 nucleotides: TGTGCCAGTAGTGGCAGGGGTAGCAATCAGCCCCAGCATTTT.

This clone was recorded a few times. This sequence joins TRBV18 and TRBJ1-3; D might be TRBD1 (5 bases). V dropped 3 bases and J dropped 4 bases, with 13 bases sitting between them. This CDR3 comprises 15 residues. Per the germline V gene, CDR1 is KGHSH and CDR2 is LQKENI. The CDR3 bases are TGTGCCAGCTCACCGGGGGGAGGAAGAGGAAACACCATATATTTT. Amino acid sequence: CASSPGGGRGNTIYF.

V usage is TRBV6-4 and J usage is TRBJ1-5; D is undetermined. Deletions cut 4 bases from V and 2 bases from J, with 15 bases between. CDR1 and CDR2 (germline): MRHNA, SNTAGT. The CDR3 totals 16 residues. CDR3: CASSGGDEGGNQPQHF. DNA for the CDR3: TGTGCCAGCAGTGGCGGCGATGAGGGTGGCAATCAGCCCCAGCATTTT.

This CDR3 is CASNPPRLEQYF. Here the CDR3 DNA reads TGTGCCAGCAACCCTCCAAGACTGGAGCAGTATTTT. The rearrangement uses TRBV28 and TRBJ2-3; D is uncertain. The CDR3 length is 12 residues. V shed 7 bases and J shed 11 bases, with 16 bases lying between them. Germline values: CDR1 MDHEN, CDR2 SYDVKM.

The chain recombines TRBV27 with TRBJ2-5, with TRBD2 identical over 10 bases. Germline CDR1 MNHEY, CDR2 SMNVEV (reference sequence). The CDR3 is 19 amino acids. Trimming cost V 5 bases and J 2 bases; bases outside gene matches: 17. The CDR3 loop is CASSPSLGQILAGQETQYF. The CDR3 DNA reads as TGTGCCAGCAGTCCGAGCCTAGGACAGATACTAGCGGGGCAAGAGACCCAGTACTTC.

V usage is TRBV19 and J usage is TRBJ2-7; unclear D gene. This CDR3 has 10 amino acids. CDR1 and CDR2 from the germline V gene are LNHDA and SQIVND (reference sequence). V was pared by 3 bases and J by 5 bases, with 2 bases between. The CDR3 region has the DNA TGTGCCAGTAGTATCAACGAGCAGTACTTC. It specifies CASSINEQYF. Drawing the rest from reference TRBV19 and TRBJ2-7, the complete variable domain is DGGITQSPKYLFRKEGQNVTLSCEQNLNHDAMYWYRQDPGQGLRLIYYSQIVNDFQKGDIAEGYSVSREKKESFPLTVTSAQKNPTAFYLCASSINEQYFGPGTRLTVT.

This clone turned up a few times. CDR3 protein: CAISEWLEGYNEQFF. CDR3 nucleotides: TGTGCCATCAGTGAGTGGCTAGAGGGCTACAATGAGCAGTTCTTC. The chain recombines TRBV10-3 with TRBJ2-1, with a possible D match to TRBD2 (5 bases). The CDR3 is 15 amino acids. Germline V lookup: CDR1 ENHRY, CDR2 SYGVKD. V lost 1 base, J lost 3 bases, and 10 bases lay in between.

This rearrangement joins TRBV27 to TRBJ2-7, with TRBD1 matching over 7 bases. Germline CDR1 is MNHEY and CDR2 is SMNVEV (reference sequence). The trim removed 4 bases at V and 5 bases at J, leaving 5 bases unmatched. The length of the CDR3 is 13 residues. Written as DNA, the CDR3 is TGTGCCAGCAGTTATTATGGGACAGACGAGCAGTACTTC. The encoded protein is CASSYYGTDEQYF.

The chain carries TRBV3-1 (or the pseudogene TRBV3-2) and TRBJ1-2, with a weak D call TRBD1 (5 bases). Trimming pared 0 bases from V and 4 bases from J, leaving 12 bases between. Looked up from germline, CDR1 is LGHDT and CDR2 is YNNKEL (reference sequence). The CDR3 spans 15 residues. The CDR3 bases are TGTGCCAGCAGCCAAGATCACGACAGCCTCTATGGCTACACCTTC. Protein: CASSQDHDSLYGYTF.

The sample holds a few counts of this clone. The chain links TRBV28 to TRBJ2-7; perhaps TRBD2 as D (5 bases). Germline assignment: CDR1 MDHEN and CDR2 SYDVKM. V was trimmed by 10 bases and J by 0 bases, leaving 13 bases between them. The CDR3 totals 13 residues. Written as DNA, the CDR3 is TGTGCCACCCGAGGGCCAAGCTCCTACGAGCAGTACTTC. Encoded protein: CATRGPSSYEQYF.

The chain uses TRBV7-9 and TRBJ2-1; TRBD1 matches 10 bases. The CDR3 runs 15 residues. Germline values: CDR1 SEHNR, CDR2 FQNEAQ (reference sequence). The ends lost 4 bases at V and 7 bases at J; junction bases unmatched: 7. Here the CDR3 reads CASSWVGQGVNEQFF. The CDR3 DNA follows: TGTGCCAGCAGCTGGGTCGGACAGGGGGTTAATGAGCAGTTCTTC.

This chain uses TRBV5-4 with TRBJ1-1; TRBD1 might be the D (5 bases). Germline V gene data show CDR1 as SGHNT and CDR2 as YYREEE (reference sequence). The V end lost 2 bases, the J end lost 0 bases, and 17 bases lay between the germline ends. The CDR3 runs to 17 residues. The CDR3 loop is CASSFRNRPTLNTEAFF. The CDR3 DNA is TGTGCCAGCAGCTTCCGAAACAGGCCGACTTTGAACACTGAAGCTTTCTTT.

The chain recombines TRBV28 with TRBJ1-4; the match to TRBD1 covers 9 bases. Germline CDR1 is MDHEN and CDR2 is SYDVKM. The CDR3 consists of 15 residues. Trimming cost V 5 bases and J 5 bases; bases outside gene matches: 6. The CDR3 loop is CASSPAGTGNEKLFF. DNA of the CDR3: TGTGCCAGCAGTCCCGCCGGGACAGGGAATGAAAAACTGTTTTTT. Filled out from reference TRBV28 and TRBJ1-4, the complete variable domain reads DVKVTQSSRYLVKRTGEKVFLECVQDMDHENMFWYRQDPGLGLRLIYFSYDVKMKEKGDIPEGYSVSREKKERFSLILESASTNQTSMYLCASSPAGTGNEKLFFGSGTQLSVL.

This clone was observed once. The V gene is TRBV19, the J gene TRBJ1-6, with 8 bases identical to TRBD1. CDR3 size: 13 residues. The germline V gene encodes CDR1 LNHDA and CDR2 SQIVND (reference sequence). Trimming took 6 bases from V and 9 from J; bases not matched to a gene: 4. The CDR3 bases are TGTGCCAGTAGGGAGACAGGGGTTTCACCCCTCCACTTT. Translated: CASRETGVSPLHF.

This chain joins TRBV7-9 and TRBJ2-2, with 8 bases fitting TRBD2. V trimming: 10 bases; J trimming: 4 bases; junction bases outside the gene matches: 8. CDR1 is SEHNR, CDR2 FQNEAQ, per germline (reference sequence). There are 14 residues in the CDR3. The CDR3 reads CAITGREVTGELFF. The DNA of the CDR3 is TGTGCCATCACAGGGCGGGAGGTCACCGGGGAGCTGTTTTTT.

The chain is built from TRBV19 and TRBJ2-1, with a possible D match to TRBD2 (6 bases). The CDR3 loop spans 15 amino acids. Looked up from germline, CDR1 is LNHDA and CDR2 is SQIVND (reference sequence). Trimming removed 3 bases at V and 5 bases at J, with 14 bases between. The CDR3 DNA reads TGTGCCAGTAGTATGCTTTCCGGGACTCACAATGAGCAGTTCTTC. Protein product: CASSMLSGTHNEQFF.

The chain joins TRBV5-1 to TRBJ2-1; the D gene is possibly TRBD1 (5 bases). Germline V CDR1 and CDR2: SGHRS, YFSETQ. V was clipped by 0 bases and J by 0 bases, with 10 bases between them. The CDR3 covers 16 residues. CDR3 nucleotide sequence: TGCGCCAGCAGCTTGGTTGGGGCCAGCTCCTACAATGAGCAGTTCTTC. As protein: CASSLVGASSYNEQFF.

The chain is built from TRBV21-1 and TRBJ1-2; no check of the table's D call, TRBD1, against the DNA was made. TRBV21-1 is marked as a pseudogene. CDR3 length equals 13 residues. The CDR3 DNA reads TGTGCCAGCAGCAAAGCTACAGGATATGGCTACACCTTC. Residues: CASSKATGYGYTF.

The chain has TRBV3-1 (or the pseudogene TRBV3-2) and TRBJ2-1; 7 positions agree with TRBD2. The CDR3 covers 11 residues. J gave up 9 bases and V 5 bases, and 1 base lay outside the gene matches. CDR1 and CDR2 from the germline V gene are LGHDT and YNNKEL (reference sequence). The CDR3 loop reads CASSTGGEQFF. In DNA, the CDR3 is TGTGCCAGCAGCACGGGGGGTGAGCAGTTCTTC.

The rearrangement uses TRBV9 and TRBJ1-1; the D gene is possibly TRBD1 (6 bases). Germline V gene data show CDR1 as SGDLS and CDR2 as YYNGEE. V gave up 3 bases and J gave up 8 bases, with 17 bases separating them. The CDR3 is 14 residues long. The CDR3 loop reads CASSELRTGPEAFF. The DNA for the CDR3 is TGTGCCAGCAGCGAACTTCGTACAGGGCCCGAAGCTTTCTTT.